This T cell receptor (beta chain) was found in a study of blood T cells in healthy people across ages (dated by TCRdb to about 2015). With regard to the full study: In model experiments, roughly one uniquely barcoded TCR beta cDNA molecule per two T cells was captured by template switching. To avoid experimental bias, donors of different ages were distributed randomly across sequencing lanes. For two donors (one aged 18 to 30 and one aged 80 or older), the study analyzed two additional independent replicas of 1 million unique cDNA reads from the same blood draw. Donors were grouped into four age groups: young (average approximately 16 years), middle-aged (around 39), aged (around 60) and long-lived (about 90). To track age-related changes in TCR beta repertoire diversity, the study relied on deep sequencing normalized with unique cDNA molecular identifiers.

This clonotype was seen more than once but under ten times. Its antigen is still unknown. This could be a read error, since a much larger clone is one nucleotide away. The CDR3 runs 12 amino acids, cysteine and phenylalanine included. Kept here is only the CDR3 DNA, which spans 36 bases and is read in frame from base 1. The V end loses 4 bases and the J end loses 7 bases, and a stretch of 11 bases separates them. The germline V gene encodes CDR1 ENHRY and CDR2 SYGVKD. Results and caveats for the whole study, not just this receptor: Compared with the aged group, more naive CD4+ T cells, fewer expanded clones and increased TCR diversity were shown by the long-lived group, suggesting age selection. Observed TCR beta diversity correlated strongly with the percentage of naive T cells measured by flow cytometry. Bulk unsorted PBMC profiling prevented conclusive comparison of naive and antigen-experienced compartments. The CMV infection status of donors was not known, potentially confounding age-related changes in expanded clonotypes. Estimates of total diversity based on one million sequenced T cells were considered lower bounds and underestimates. As age increased, observed TCR beta diversity per million T cells dropped in a roughly linear way, and a significant reduction was already evident by age about 40.

Libraries were prepared through 5' RACE. TCRdb lists the instrument as Illumina HiSeq 2500. The second PCR ran for about 6 to 11 cycles and used a J-beta primer mix along with a sample-barcoded 5' primer. Each TCR beta cDNA molecule received a unique molecular identifier from a template-switch 5' adaptor carrying 12 random nucleotides. Each sample yielded at least 3 million CDR3-containing paired-end reads. All of the RNA was converted into first-strand cDNA using the Mint cDNA synthesis kit, with a TRBC-specific oligonucleotide serving as the primer. All cDNA was treated with uracil-DNA glycosylase and then went through a first 18-cycle PCR with the universal primers M1SS and BC2_uni_R. The authors processed their data as follows. For normalization, 1 million high-quality reads were randomly selected from each sample, with every read carrying a distinct molecular identifier. Instead of being binned into consensus sequences, reads that shared molecular identifiers were thrown out. MiTCR, run with a Q25 quality threshold and the strictest error-elimination algorithm, handled CDR3 identification, clonotype clustering and error correction. A nonparametric unseen species model with Euler transformation was used to estimate lower-bound total TCR beta diversity. Clones were called with MiXCR by TCRdb after fastp trimmed the public reads at Q25, and only in-frame beta chains were retained. CDR3 protein duplicates are merged, each entry listing the most common genes and DNA. These V and J calls derive from TCRdb rather than the authors' analysis. A total of around 1,500,000 distinct CDR3 sequences appear in this sample, roughly 45% of them only once. The ten largest clones take up 7% to 9.5% of the sample.

Systemically healthy Caucasian individuals from Russia, 35 to 50 in total and aged about 6 to 95 years, were included as donors. Ten milliliters of peripheral blood were drawn from each donor into EDTA-treated Vacutainer tubes. PBMCs were isolated by Ficoll-Paque density-gradient centrifugation, with at least 7 million obtained per sample. Trizol reagent was used to extract total RNA from PBMCs, with at least 6 micrograms per sample. For every donor, an aliquot of PBMCs went through flow cytometry to measure the percentages of naive CD45RAhigh/CD27high T cells. The sequence is built from TRBV10-3 and TRBJ2-7, and perhaps TRBD2 as D gene, on 5 matching bases. Sample: blood. This clonotype was obtained from a woman under 30 in good health. The nucleotides are TGTGCCATCAGTGTAAGGGAGAATGAGCAGTACTTC. Translated, this gives CAISVRENEQYF.